Below, 9 T cell receptor beta chains from the same sample are listed, as sequenced in a study of blood T cell repertoires in COVID-19. Assay: immunoSEQ multiplex PCR; the TCRdb copy retains only in-frame clones and omits some. Here the sample spans approximately 440,000 clones, around 90% being singletons. The sequenced sample was PBMCs or T cells enriched from blood (not recorded which). These receptors were obtained from a man aged 18 to 29 who had recovered from COVID-19.

As concerns this clone: Distinct nucleotide sequences in the sample also encode this CDR3. The chain has TRBV6-5 and TRBJ1-2; TRBD1 agrees at 10 bases. The CDR3 covers 13 residues. In germline, CDR1 is MNHEY, CDR2 SVGAGI. V lost 5 bases, J lost 7 bases, and 4 bases stayed unmatched. The CDR3 sequence: CASSRQGAGGYTF. Here the CDR3 DNA reads TGTGCCAGCAGTCGACAGGGGGCGGGTGGCTACACCTTC.

The chain joins TRBV2 to TRBJ1-3, with 7 bases aligning to TRBD1. V lost 5 bases and J lost 4; bases outside the gene matches: 5. CDR1 and CDR2 from the germline V gene are SNHLY and FYNNEI. The CDR3 spans 14 residues. The CDR3 loop reads CASSQGGAGNTIYF. As DNA, the CDR3 is TGTGCCAGCAGTCAGGGGGGCGCCGGAAACACCATATATTTT.

The chain is built from TRBV11-3 and TRBJ2-7; D might be TRBD2 (5 bases). Trimming took 2 bases from V and 5 from J, leaving 13 bases between them. Germline V gene data show CDR1 as SGHNT and CDR2 as YENEEA. The CDR3 sequence is 14 residues long. The CDR3 region is CASSLTRFVHEQYF. In nucleotides, the CDR3 is TGTGCCAGCAGCTTAACTAGATTCGTCCACGAGCAGTACTTC.

The rearrangement uses TRBV28 and TRBJ2-1, with 7 bases aligning to TRBD2. The CDR3 has 16 residues. Trimming at V came to 6 bases and at J to 6 bases, leaving 14 bases not matched to a gene. Germline CDR1 reads MDHEN; CDR2 reads SYDVKM. Here the CDR3 reads CASSPGGRATSNEQFF. Written as DNA, the CDR3 is TGTGCCAGCAGCCCTGGGGGGAGGGCCACTAGCAATGAGCAGTTCTTC. The complete variable domain, with remaining parts taken from reference TRBV28 and TRBJ2-1, reads DVKVTQSSRYLVKRTGEKVFLECVQDMDHENMFWYRQDPGLGLRLIYFSYDVKMKEKGDIPEGYSVSREKKERFSLILESASTNQTSMYLCASSPGGRATSNEQFFGPGTRLTVL.

This clone was seen just once. The genes are TRBV7-2 and TRBJ2-3, with 9 bases lining up with TRBD2. There are 16 residues in the CDR3. Germline V gives CDR1 SGHTA, CDR2 FQGNSA. The V gene end was trimmed by 3 bases and the J gene end by 6 bases; junction bases not matched to a gene: 10. The CDR3 DNA is TGTGCCAGCAGCTTCCGTAGCGGGGGCTCTTGGGATACGCAGTATTTT. Its translation: CASSFRSGGSWDTQYF.

V and J are TRBV7-9 and TRBJ1-2; D may be TRBD1 (6 bases). Germline lookup yields CDR1 SEHNR and CDR2 FQNEAQ (reference sequence). Trimming left V 5 bases short and J 0 bases short, with 10 bases between. CDR3 length equals 14 residues. The CDR3 coding sequence is TGTGCCAGCAGCATGGACAGCGCTAACTATGGCTACACCTTC. Translated: CASSMDSANYGYTF.

The CDR3 coding sequence is TGTGCCAGCGGAAGGGACATCGCGATCTCTGGAAACACCATATATTTT. The encoded protein is CASGRDIAISGNTIYF. The chain links TRBV28 to TRBJ1-3; the D gene is possibly TRBD1 (6 bases). The V end lost 8 bases, the J end lost 0 bases, and 17 bases lay between the germline ends. Per germline, CDR1 MDHEN and CDR2 SYDVKM. The CDR3 sequence is 16 residues long.

This clone was seen a few times. V gene TRBV6-5 combines with J gene TRBJ1-5; 7 bases agree with TRBD1. Germline trimming cut 3 bases from V and 3 bases from J; bases unmatched to any gene: 5. CDR3 size: 15 residues. From germline, CDR1 is MNHEY and CDR2 SVGAGI. The chain's CDR3 is CASSYLTGINQPQHF. The CDR3 coding sequence is TGTGCCAGCAGTTATTTGACAGGGATCAATCAGCCCCAGCATTTT.

The chain carries TRBV2 and TRBJ1-6; 10 bases align to TRBD1. The CDR3 is made up of 14 amino acids. From germline, CDR1 is SNHLY and CDR2 FYNNEI. V dropped 9 bases and J dropped 8; count of bases not matched to a gene: 7. Here the CDR3 DNA reads TGTGCCAGTCGACAGGGGGCGGGAGATTCACCCCTCCACTTT. Translating it yields CASRQGAGDSPLHF.